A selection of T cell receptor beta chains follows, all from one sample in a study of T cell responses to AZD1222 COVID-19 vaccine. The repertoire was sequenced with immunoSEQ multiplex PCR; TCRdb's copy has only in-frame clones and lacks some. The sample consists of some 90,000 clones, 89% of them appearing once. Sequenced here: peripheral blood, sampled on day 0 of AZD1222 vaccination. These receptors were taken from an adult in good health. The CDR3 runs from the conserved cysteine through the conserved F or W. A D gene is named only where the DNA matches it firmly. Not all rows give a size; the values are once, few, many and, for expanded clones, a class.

cdr3_aa: CASRNRVGTGELFF
cdr3_nt: TGTGCCAGCAGAAACAGGGTTGGCACCGGGGAGCTGTTTTTT
clone_size: .
j_call: TRBJ2-2
d_call: .
v_call: TRBV2

cdr3_aa: CASSFNGGDTEAFF
cdr3_nt: TGTGCCAGCAGTTTTAATGGGGGGGACACTGAAGCTTTCTTT
clone_size: .
j_call: TRBJ1-1
d_call: .
v_call: TRBV27

cdr3_aa: CASSQLTGTGGSMNTEAFF
cdr3_nt: TGTGCCAGCAGCCAATTGACCGGGACAGGGGGCTCCATGAACACTGAAGCTTTCTTT
clone_size: .
j_call: TRBJ1-1
d_call: TRBD1
v_call: TRBV14

cdr3_aa: CASSSRVSGNTIYF
cdr3_nt: TGTGCCAGCAGTTCCCGGGTCTCTGGAAACACCATATATTTT
clone_size: .
j_call: TRBJ1-3
d_call: .
v_call: TRBV27

cdr3_aa: CASSGPGGWRLFF
cdr3_nt: TGTGCCAGCAGCGGCCCGGGGGGTTGGAGGCTGTTTTTT
clone_size: .
j_call: TRBJ1-4
d_call: .
v_call: TRBV7-3

cdr3_aa: CASRTGQGWVTEAFF
cdr3_nt: TGCGCCAGCAGGACCGGACAGGGGTGGGTGACTGAAGCTTTCTTT
clone_size: once
j_call: TRBJ1-1
d_call: TRBD1
v_call: TRBV10-2

cdr3_aa: CASSEAGGPRAHEQFF
cdr3_nt: TGTGCCAGCAGTGAGGCGGGAGGGCCGCGAGCCCATGAGCAGTTCTTC
clone_size: .
j_call: TRBJ2-1
d_call: TRBD2
v_call: TRBV2

cdr3_aa: CASSEGTGDNQPQHF
cdr3_nt: TGTGCCAGCAGTGAGGGGACAGGGGACAATCAGCCCCAGCATTTT
clone_size: .
j_call: TRBJ1-5
d_call: TRBD1
v_call: TRBV25-1

cdr3_aa: CASSPRGQAYGYTF
cdr3_nt: TGTGCCAGCAGCCCCAGGGGGCAGGCCTATGGCTACACCTTC
clone_size: once
j_call: TRBJ1-2
d_call: TRBD1
v_call: TRBV7-9

cdr3_aa: CSVEDGGGEQYF
cdr3_nt: TGCAGCGTTGAAGATGGGGGGGGCGAGCAGTACTTC
clone_size: .
j_call: TRBJ2-7
d_call: TRBD2
v_call: TRBV29-1

cdr3_aa: CASSLGTNPQETQYF
cdr3_nt: TGTGCCAGCAGCTTAGGGACTAACCCCCAAGAGACCCAGTACTTC
clone_size: few
j_call: TRBJ2-5
d_call: .
v_call: TRBV7-9

cdr3_aa: CASIAGPLHYGYTF
cdr3_nt: TGTGCCAGTATCGCGGGACCCCTTCACTATGGCTACACCTTC
clone_size: .
j_call: TRBJ1-2
d_call: .
v_call: TRBV13

cdr3_aa: CASRQQSSPLHF
cdr3_nt: TGTGCCAGCAGGCAGCAGTCTTCACCCCTCCACTTT
clone_size: .
j_call: TRBJ1-6
d_call: .
v_call: TRBV2

cdr3_aa: CASSHEAKGNGYTF
cdr3_nt: TGCGCCAGCAGCCATGAGGCCAAGGGGAATGGCTACACCTTC
clone_size: medium-sized
j_call: TRBJ1-2
d_call: .
v_call: TRBV4-1

cdr3_aa: CASSYLDATYGYTF
cdr3_nt: TGTGCCAGCAGTTACTTGGACGCTACCTATGGCTACACCTTC
clone_size: .
j_call: TRBJ1-2
d_call: .
v_call: TRBV6-6

cdr3_aa: CAWSYAGTGVYEQYF
cdr3_nt: TGTGCCTGGAGTTACGCCGGGACAGGGGTCTACGAGCAGTACTTC
clone_size: .
j_call: TRBJ2-7
d_call: TRBD1
v_call: TRBV30

cdr3_aa: CASSLGQGYVAFF
cdr3_nt: TGTGCCAGCAGTCTCGGGCAGGGATATGTAGCTTTCTTT
clone_size: few
j_call: TRBJ1-1
d_call: .
v_call: TRBV27

cdr3_aa: CASSYRGLNEKLFF
cdr3_nt: TGTGCCAGCAGTTACAGGGGGCTAAATGAAAAACTGTTTTTT
clone_size: .
j_call: TRBJ1-4
d_call: TRBD1
v_call: TRBV6-5

cdr3_aa: CASSIDRWEKLFF
cdr3_nt: TGTGCCAGTAGTATTGACAGATGGGAAAAACTGTTTTTT
clone_size: .
j_call: TRBJ1-4
d_call: .
v_call: TRBV19

cdr3_aa: CASSETGGGGDYGYTF
cdr3_nt: TGTGCCAGCAGTGAAACTGGAGGAGGGGGAGACTATGGCTACACCTTC
clone_size: .
j_call: TRBJ1-2
d_call: .
v_call: TRBV6-1

cdr3_aa: CASSPRDGDYEQYF
cdr3_nt: TGTGCCAGCTCACCCCGGGACGGCGACTACGAGCAGTACTTC
clone_size: .
j_call: TRBJ2-7
d_call: .
v_call: TRBV18

cdr3_aa: CASSPRGLIGGYTF
cdr3_nt: TGTGCCAGCAGCCCCAGGGGACTAATAGGTGGCTACACCTTC
clone_size: once
j_call: TRBJ1-2
d_call: .
v_call: TRBV3-1/TRBV3-2

cdr3_aa: CASSDRGHSPLHF
cdr3_nt: TGTGCCAGCAGTGACCGGGGGCATTCACCCCTCCACTTT
clone_size: .
j_call: TRBJ1-6
d_call: .
v_call: TRBV6-4

cdr3_aa: CASSPNQGGEGGYTF
cdr3_nt: TGTGCCAGCAGCCCCAACCAAGGAGGCGAAGGTGGCTACACCTTC
clone_size: .
j_call: TRBJ1-2
d_call: .
v_call: TRBV7-2

cdr3_aa: CASSLMGQGAYEQYF
cdr3_nt: TGTGCCAGCAGCTTAATGGGACAGGGGGCTTACGAGCAGTACTTC
clone_size: few
j_call: TRBJ2-7
d_call: TRBD1
v_call: TRBV7-2

cdr3_aa: CASSTGVYNEQFF
cdr3_nt: TGCGCCAGCAGCACTGGTGTCTACAATGAGCAGTTCTTC
clone_size: few
j_call: TRBJ2-1
d_call: .
v_call: TRBV5-1

cdr3_aa: CATTQGNTEAFF
cdr3_nt: TGTGCCACCACGCAGGGGAACACTGAAGCTTTCTTT
clone_size: few
j_call: TRBJ1-1
d_call: .
v_call: TRBV3-1/TRBV3-2

cdr3_aa: CAEGEQYF
cdr3_nt: TGCGCCGAAGGCGAGCAGTACTTC
clone_size: .
j_call: TRBJ2-7
d_call: .
v_call: TRBV10-1

cdr3_aa: CASSSPGTSVSGELFF
cdr3_nt: TGTGCCAGCAGTTCGCCCGGGACTAGCGTCTCCGGGGAGCTGTTTTTT
clone_size: .
j_call: TRBJ2-2
d_call: TRBD2
v_call: TRBV27

cdr3_aa: CASSESGRAYNEQFF
cdr3_nt: TGCGCCAGCAGTGAGAGCGGGAGAGCCTACAATGAGCAGTTCTTC
clone_size: .
j_call: TRBJ2-1
d_call: TRBD2
v_call: TRBV10-1

cdr3_aa: CASSPGRENQPQHF
cdr3_nt: TGTGCCAGCAGCCCGGGTAGGGAGAATCAGCCCCAGCATTTT
clone_size: .
j_call: TRBJ1-5
d_call: .
v_call: TRBV7-9

cdr3_aa: CASSLIAGGHNEQFF
cdr3_nt: TGTGCCAGCAGCTTAATAGCGGGGGGCCACAATGAGCAGTTCTTC
clone_size: .
j_call: TRBJ2-1
d_call: TRBD2
v_call: TRBV7-3

cdr3_aa: CASSPQPGHEQYF
cdr3_nt: TGTGCCAGCTCACCACAGCCCGGGCACGAGCAGTACTTC
clone_size: .
j_call: TRBJ2-7
d_call: .
v_call: TRBV18

cdr3_aa: CASSMDRNNEQFF
cdr3_nt: TGTGCCAGCAGCATGGACAGAAACAATGAGCAGTTCTTC
clone_size: .
j_call: TRBJ2-1
d_call: .
v_call: TRBV7-3